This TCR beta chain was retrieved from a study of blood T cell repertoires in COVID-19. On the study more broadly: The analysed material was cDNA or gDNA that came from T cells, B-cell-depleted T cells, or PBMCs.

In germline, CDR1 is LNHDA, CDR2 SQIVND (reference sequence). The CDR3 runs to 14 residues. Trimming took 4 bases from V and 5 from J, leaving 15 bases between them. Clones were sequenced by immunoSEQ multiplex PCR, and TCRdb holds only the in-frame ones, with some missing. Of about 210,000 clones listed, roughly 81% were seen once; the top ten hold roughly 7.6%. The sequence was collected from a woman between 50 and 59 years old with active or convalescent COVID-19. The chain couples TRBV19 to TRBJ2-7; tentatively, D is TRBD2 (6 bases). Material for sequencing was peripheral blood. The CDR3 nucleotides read TGTGCCAGTAGTAGGAGGGATGGGGTCCACGAGCAGTACTTC. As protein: CASSRRDGVHEQYF. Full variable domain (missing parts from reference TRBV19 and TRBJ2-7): DGGITQSPKYLFRKEGQNVTLSCEQNLNHDAMYWYRQDPGQGLRLIYYSQIVNDFQKGDIAEGYSVSREKKESFPLTVTSAQKNPTAFYLCASSRRDGVHEQYFGPGTRLTVT.